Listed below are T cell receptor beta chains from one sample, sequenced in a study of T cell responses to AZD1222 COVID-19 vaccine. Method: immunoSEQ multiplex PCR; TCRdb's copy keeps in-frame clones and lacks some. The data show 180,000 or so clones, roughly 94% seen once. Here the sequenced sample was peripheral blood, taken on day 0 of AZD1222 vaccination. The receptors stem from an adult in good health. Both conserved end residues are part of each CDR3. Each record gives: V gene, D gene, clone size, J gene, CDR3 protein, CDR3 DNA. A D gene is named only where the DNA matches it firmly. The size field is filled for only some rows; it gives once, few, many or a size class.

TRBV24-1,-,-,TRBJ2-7,CTTSDSPGGTAYEQYF,TGTACCACCAGTGATTCCCCAGGCGGGACAGCCTACGAGCAGTACTTC
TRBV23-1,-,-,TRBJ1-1,CASSQSSGYWGCVEWKAFF,TGCGCCAGCAGTCAATCGAGCGGTTATTGGGGTTGTGTTGAGTGGAAAGCTTTCTTT
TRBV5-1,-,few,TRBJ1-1,CASSPQVVGTEAFF,TGCGCCAGCAGCCCTCAGGTAGTCGGCACTGAAGCTTTCTTT
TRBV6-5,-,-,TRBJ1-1,CASIIKGNTEAFF,TGTGCCAGCATTATAAAGGGGAACACTGAAGCTTTCTTT
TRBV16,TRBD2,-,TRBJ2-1,CASSPRSGRSYNEQFF,TGTGCCAGCAGCCCGCGCAGCGGGAGATCTTACAATGAGCAGTTCTTC
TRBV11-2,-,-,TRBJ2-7,CASSPDPRALEQYF,TGTGCCAGCAGCCCCGACCCGCGGGCCCTCGAGCAGTACTTC
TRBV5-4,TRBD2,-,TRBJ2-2,CASSLGLASNTGELFF,TGTGCCAGCAGCTTGGGACTAGCCTCGAACACCGGGGAGCTGTTTTTT
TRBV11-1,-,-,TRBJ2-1,CASSLGPSNEQFF,TGTGCCAGCAGCTTGGGACCGTCTAATGAGCAGTTCTTC
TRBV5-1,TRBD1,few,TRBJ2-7,CASSSQGVLSYEQYF,TGCGCCAGCAGCTCGCAGGGGGTTTTATCCTACGAGCAGTACTTC
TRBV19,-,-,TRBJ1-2,CASSPPADSYGYTF,TGTGCCAGTAGCCCCCCCGCGGATAGCTATGGCTACACCTTC
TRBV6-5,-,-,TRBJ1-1,CASSFPGALAFF,TGTGCCAGCAGTTTTCCCGGAGCCCTGGCTTTCTTT
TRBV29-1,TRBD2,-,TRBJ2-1,CSVHTSGSYNEQFF,TGCAGCGTTCATACTAGCGGATCCTACAATGAGCAGTTCTTC
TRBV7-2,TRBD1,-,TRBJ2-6,CASSFRTGPSSGANVLTF,TGTGCCAGCAGCTTTAGGACAGGGCCCAGCTCTGGGGCCAACGTCCTGACTTTC
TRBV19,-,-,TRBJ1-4,CASTPRGRNEKLFF,TGTGCCAGTACCCCAAGGGGACGTAATGAAAAACTGTTTTTT
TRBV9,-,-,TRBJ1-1,CASHRGGSGREAFF,TGTGCCAGCCACCGTGGGGGTTCGGGGAGAGAAGCTTTCTTT
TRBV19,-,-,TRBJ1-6,CASRRINSPLHF,TGTGCCAGCCGGCGGATAAATTCACCCCTCCACTTT
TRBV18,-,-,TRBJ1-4,CASFRATNEKLFF,TGTGCCAGCTTCCGTGCAACTAATGAAAAACTGTTTTTT
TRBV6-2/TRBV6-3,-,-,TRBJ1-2,CASTPGGGYGYTF,TGTGCCAGCACCCCGGGAGGGGGCTATGGCTACACCTTC
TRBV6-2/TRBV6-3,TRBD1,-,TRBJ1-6,CASSPITGGGSPLHF,TGTGCCAGCAGCCCTATTACAGGGGGCGGTTCACCCCTCCACTTT
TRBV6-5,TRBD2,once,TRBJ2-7,CASGLAGGFGYEQYF,TGTGCCAGCGGACTAGCGGGAGGATTTGGGTACGAGCAGTACTTC
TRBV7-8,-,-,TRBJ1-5,CASSSDFPPISQPQHF,TGTGCCAGCAGCTCGGACTTCCCCCCCATCAGTCAGCCCCAGCATTTT
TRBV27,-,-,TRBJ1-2,CASSTQSRGGYTF,TGTGCCAGCAGTACCCAATCCAGGGGTGGCTACACCTTC
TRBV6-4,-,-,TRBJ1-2,CASKNYGYTF,TGTGCCAGCAAAAACTATGGCTACACCTTC
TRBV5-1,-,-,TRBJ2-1,CASRPRGRVTSYNEQFF,TGCGCCAGCAGGCCCCGGGGTCGGGTAACCTCCTACAATGAGCAGTTCTTC